This record covers a single T cell receptor (beta chain). What it recognizes is unknown. This specimen comes from a study of metastatic and nonmetastatic thyroid tumors. Study-wide results and caveats: Relative to benign nodules, malignant thyroid tumors were reportedly characterized by significantly elevated TCR beta diversity in blood and tumor.

MiXCR was used by TCRdb to re-call the PCR reads. The table has roughly 23,000 clones, about 23% seen once. J was trimmed by 3 bases and V by 2 bases; bases with no gene match: 6. The CDR3 loop spans 16 amino acids. Germline V gene lookup returns CDR1 SNHLY and CDR2 FYNNEI. Until they underwent thyroid surgery, no patient had received any treatment. This chain connects TRBV2 to TRBJ1-2; 10 bases are a match to TRBD1. The receptor's source is a male donor with papillary thyroid cancer or a benign thyroid nodule (not recorded which). Some clones in this sample may be carry-over from other donors' samples. Sequencing input: blood. The CDR3 loop is CASSEIDRGQDYGYTF. CDR3 DNA: TGTGCCAGCAGTGAAATAGACAGGGGGCAAGACTATGGCTACACCTTC.